The clone carrying this T cell receptor (beta chain) has just a few counts. Its antigen remains unknown. Germline values: CDR1 SGDLS, CDR2 YYNGEE. The V segment lost 0 bases and the J segment 8 bases; nucleotides outside the gene matches: 4. The CDR3 consists of 15 residues. Primers used in a second PCR of about 6 to 12 cycles were a sample-barcoded 5' primer and a J-beta primer mix. Each TCR beta cDNA got a 12-nucleotide random molecular identifier. MiXCR, applied by TCRdb to the 5' RACE reads, yields one record per CDR3 protein. The table has fewer than 2,000,000 distinct CDR3 sequences, 39% seen once. This entry belongs to a study of blood T cells in healthy people across ages. Whole-study findings and limits: Percentage of naive T cells showed a strong correlation with TCR beta diversity. Diversity estimates drawn from one million T cells were deemed underestimates. TCR beta diversity, measured per million T cells, fell in a roughly linear way with age.

The chain is built from TRBV9 and TRBJ2-1; 11 nucleotides agree with TRBD2. Sample: blood. The source of this sequence is a human donor in good health. CDR3 in amino acids: CASSVELAGVDEQFF. As DNA, the CDR3 is TGTGCCAGCAGCGTAGAACTAGCGGGGGTTGATGAGCAGTTCTTC. Variable domain in full (rest from reference TRBV9 and TRBJ2-1): DSGVTQTPKHLITATGQRVTLRCSPRSGDLSVYWYQQSLDQGLQFLIQYYNGEERAKGNILERFSAQQFPDLHSELNLSSLELGDSALYFCASSVELAGVDEQFFGPGTRLTVL.